Presented here are 6 T cell receptor beta chains from one specimen sequenced in a study of CD4 and CD8 cells across lung adenocarcinoma regions. Via MiXCR, TCRdb re-called the PCR reads, giving one row per CDR3 protein. The sample has about 4,000 distinct CDR3 sequences; around three fifths are singletons. The sequenced sample consisted of CD4+ T cells from the margin of a lung tumor. Every receptor here comes from a female donor with lung adenocarcinoma. The CD4 and CD8 labels of this study may be unreliable.

Of note for this clonotype: A junction boundary mismatches the germline segment, possibly from a read error. The V gene is TRBV6-1, the J gene TRBJ2-3, with 8 bases identical to TRBD2. The CDR3 runs 16 residues. Germline V gives CDR1 MNHNS, CDR2 SASEGT. The CDR3 nucleotides are TGTGCCAGCAGTGTGAGACTAGCGTGGACCAAAGATATGCAGTATTTT. Amino acid sequence: CASSVRLAWTKDMQYF.

As concerns this clonotype: A read error may account for a junction end that differs from germline. This rearrangement joins TRBV6-1 to TRBJ2-1; D possibly uses TRBD1 or TRBD2 (5 bases each). Germline-derived CDR1 and CDR2 are MNHNS and SASEGT. The CDR3 contains 15 residues. Here the CDR3 DNA reads TGTGCCAGCAGTGCTAGGGACCCTCCCTACAATGCGCAGTTTTTC. This gives the protein CASSARDPPYNAQFF.

Details on this clonotype: The junction departs from the called germline gene at one end, perhaps through a read error. The V and J genes are TRBV6-1 and TRBJ2-4, with 9 bases lining up with TRBD2. This CDR3 contains 16 residues. Germline values: CDR1 MNHNS, CDR2 SASEGT. CDR3 region: CASNSLGRGGKNIQYF. In DNA, the CDR3 is TGTGCCAGCAACTCCTTGGGGCGGGGGGGCAAAAATATTCAGTATTTC.

V is TRBV4-2 and J is TRBJ2-6, with 13 nucleotides matching TRBD2. V lost 4 bases and J lost 0; bases outside the gene matches: 9. From germline, CDR1 is LGHNA and CDR2 YNFKEQ. The length of the CDR3 is 20 residues. The CDR3 protein is CASSPRLAGGPSSGANVLTF. The CDR3 DNA follows: TGTGCCAGCAGCCCACGACTAGCGGGAGGACCCAGCTCTGGGGCCAACGTCCTGACTTTC.

In this sample, this clonotype turned up a few times. The V and J genes are TRBV6-1 and TRBJ2-1, with 7 bases matching TRBD1. The J call could be wrong; TRBJ2-7 is a better fit for the DNA end. Germline CDR1 is MNHNS and CDR2 is SASEGT. The CDR3 runs to 14 residues. CDR3 sequence: CASSDVRGSYEQYF. Here the CDR3 DNA reads TGTGCCAGCAGCGACGTCAGGGGGTCCTACGAGCAGTACTTC.

This rearrangement joins TRBV10-3 to TRBJ1-3; maybe TRBD1 (6 bases). Trimming left V 10 bases short and J 1 base short, with 11 bases between. CDR1 and CDR2 (germline): ENHRY, SYGVKD. The CDR3 is made up of 13 amino acids. In nucleotides, the CDR3 is TGTGCCACCAAACAGGGATCTGGAAACACCATATATTTT. Encoded protein: CATKQGSGNTIYF.